Following are 3 T cell receptor beta chains from one sample sequenced in a study of blood T cell repertoires in COVID-19. Libraries were prepared by immunoSEQ multiplex PCR; TCRdb keeps only in-frame clonotypes and omits some of them. Of 250,000 to 300,000 clones listed, about 85% were seen once; the top ten hold less than 8.5%. The material sequenced was PBMCs or T cells enriched from blood (not recorded which). The receptors were gathered from a woman between 45 and 65 years old who had been exposed to COVID-19.

V usage is TRBV7-9 and J usage is TRBJ1-2, with TRBD1 matching over 9 bases. Germline V gene lookup returns CDR1 SEHNR and CDR2 FQNEAQ (reference sequence). The trim removed 5 bases at V and 8 bases at J, leaving 6 bases unmatched. The CDR3 runs 13 residues. DNA of the CDR3: TGTGCCAGCAGCCCAACAGGGGGCTTGGGCTACACCTTC. Protein: CASSPTGGLGYTF.

This clone occurred once. V gene TRBV10-3 combines with J gene TRBJ1-1, with 8 bases lining up with TRBD1. Germline CDR1 ENHRY, CDR2 SYGVKD. CDR3 length equals 14 residues. V shed 7 bases, J shed 4 bases, and the junction held 8 bases outside the gene matches. The CDR3 coding sequence is TGTGCCATCACCTCACAGGGGGATCGCACTGAAGCTTTCTTT. Its protein product is CAITSQGDRTEAFF.

V gene TRBV6-4 combines with J gene TRBJ1-2, with 11 bases lining up with TRBD1. Trimming at V came to 4 bases and at J to 5 bases, leaving 6 bases not matched to a gene. The CDR3 runs 15 residues. Looked up from germline, CDR1 is MRHNA and CDR2 is SNTAGT. The CDR3: CASSVDGTGGYGYTF. In DNA form, the CDR3 reads TGTGCCAGCAGTGTCGACGGGACAGGGGGATATGGCTACACCTTC.